This T cell receptor (beta chain) was recovered during a study of PD-L1 blockade in urothelial cancer. Study information: Counts from blood samples showed a median of roughly 150,000 T cells. General study points: Greater 3-week expansion of tumor-associated blood clones was recorded for durable-benefit patients.

The CDR3 totals 13 residues. V was shortened by 1 base and J by 4 bases, with 7 bases between the two germline ends. Per germline, CDR1 SGHTA and CDR2 FQGNSA. On this clone: Its target is unknown.

Sample time point: pretreatment peripheral blood. Data came from immunoSEQ multiplex PCR; TCRdb stores just in-frame clones and leaves some out. This sample has some 74,000 clones, with approximately 80% found just once. The chain employs TRBV7-2 and TRBJ1-2; D not certain. This clonotype was obtained from a man aged 35-49 years with urothelial cancer. The specimen was PBMCs, collected around atezolizumab (anti-PD-L1) treatment. CDR3 residues: CASSLDRPYGYTF. Here the CDR3 DNA reads TGTGCCAGCAGCTTAGACAGACCCTATGGCTACACCTTC. The variable domain in full, completed from reference TRBV7-2 and TRBJ1-2, reads GAGVSQSPSNKVTEKGKDVELRCDPISGHTALYWYRQSLGQGLEFLIYFQGNSAPDKSGLPSDRFSAERTGGSVSTLTIQRTQQEDSAVYLCASSLDRPYGYTFGSGTRLTVV.